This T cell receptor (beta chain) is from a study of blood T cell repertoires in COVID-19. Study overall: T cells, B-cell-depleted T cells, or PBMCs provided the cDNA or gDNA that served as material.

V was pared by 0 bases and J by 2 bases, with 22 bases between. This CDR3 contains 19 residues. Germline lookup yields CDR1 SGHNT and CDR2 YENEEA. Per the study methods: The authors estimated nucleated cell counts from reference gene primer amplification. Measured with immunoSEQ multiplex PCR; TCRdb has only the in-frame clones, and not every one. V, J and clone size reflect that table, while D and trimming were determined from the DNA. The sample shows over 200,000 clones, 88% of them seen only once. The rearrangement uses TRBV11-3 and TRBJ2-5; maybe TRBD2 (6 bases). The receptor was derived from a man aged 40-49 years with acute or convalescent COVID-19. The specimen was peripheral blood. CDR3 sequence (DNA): TGTGCCAGCAGCTTAGAGGTTGAGGGCGGGGAGGAGGGACAAGAGACCCAGTACTTC. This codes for CASSLEVEGGEEGQETQYF.